The 3 T cell receptor beta chains in this list originate from one sample, sequenced in a study of T cell responses to AZD1222 COVID-19 vaccine. Sequenced by immunoSEQ multiplex PCR; TCRdb stores in-frame clones only, minus some. This sample has under 60,000 clones, with around 80% found just once. The sequences come from peripheral blood, collected on day 0 of AZD1222 vaccination. Receptor source: an adult in good health.

V is TRBV30 and J is TRBJ2-5; 7 nucleotides agree with TRBD2. The J segment lost 4 bases and the V segment lost 3 bases, leaving 8 bases of the junction unmatched. This CDR3 comprises 14 residues. The V gene's germline CDR1 is GTSNPN and CDR2 SVGIG (reference sequence). Written as DNA, the CDR3 is TGTGCCTGGAGAGCCGGGACTATATCAGAGACCCAGTACTTC. Protein sequence: CAWRAGTISETQYF. Using reference TRBV30 and TRBJ2-5 for the parts outside the CDR3, the full variable domain is SQTIHQWPATLVQPVGSPLSLECTVEGTSNPNLYWYRQAAGRGLQLLFYSVGIGQISSEVPQNLSASRPQDRQFILSSKKLLLSDSGFYLCAWRAGTISETQYFGPGTRLLVL.

V and J are TRBV9 and TRBJ2-7; possible D gene TRBD2, 6 bases. The CDR3 is 14 residues long. The V gene's germline CDR1 is SGDLS and CDR2 YYNGEE. The V gene lost 7 bases and the J gene lost 3 bases, with 17 bases spanning the gap. CDR3: CASSEGTRDYEQYF. CDR3 bases: TGTGCCAGCTCCGAGGGGACTCGTGACTACGAGCAGTACTTC.

The chain has TRBV5-1 and TRBJ2-2; D is possibly TRBD2 (5 bases). Trimming removed 6 bases at V and 0 bases at J, with 15 bases between. In germline, CDR1 is SGHRS, CDR2 YFSETQ. The CDR3 runs to 16 residues. CDR3 loop: CASKSFAGANTGELFF. The CDR3 DNA reads TGCGCCAGCAAAAGCTTCGCCGGGGCGAACACCGGGGAGCTGTTTTTT.